Listed below are T cell receptor beta chains from one sample, sequenced in a study of tumor and adjacent non-tumor tissue in lung cancer. One entry per CDR3 protein results from TCRdb running MiXCR on the multiplex PCR reads. The data hold 60,000 or so distinct CDR3 sequences, with around 61% observed a single time. The specimen sequenced was distant non-tumor lung tissue. The receptors shown here come from a man between 65 and 85 years old with non-small cell lung cancer. Each CDR3 is given with its conserved first and last residue. D genes are given only for firm matches. Clone size is not always given. Where it is, it says once, few, many or a class for expanded clones.

abundance	j_gene	d_gene	len	v_gene	CDR3nt	CDR3aa
.	TRBJ2-2	.	14	TRBV5-4	TGTGCCAACAGCTTTCCGGGGGCGGCCGGGGAACTGTTTTTT	CANSFPGAAGELFF
many	TRBJ2-2	TRBD2	15	TRBV6-4	TGTGCCAGCAGTCCCGGGGGGGAGAACACCGGGGAGCTGTTTTTT	CASSPGGENTGELFF
.	TRBJ2-7	TRBD1	13	TRBV7-9	TGTGCCAGCCGTGGGACAGGCTCCTACGAGCAGTACTTC	CASRGTGSYEQYF
few	TRBJ2-5	.	14	TRBV25-1	TGTGCCAGCAGTGAACGGGACTTCCAAGAGACCCAGTACTTC	CASSERDFQETQYF
many	TRBJ1-2	.	14	TRBV12-5	TGTGCTAGTGCCATGGACACGTTTAACTATGGCTACACCTTC	CASAMDTFNYGYTF
once	TRBJ2-5	TRBD2	14	TRBV11-2	TGCGCCAGCAGCTCCTGGGAGGGCCAAGAGAGTCGGTACTTC	CASSSWEGQESRYF
few	TRBJ1-3	.	18	TRBV28	TGTGCCAGCAGTTTATGCATGGTCGCGGTATTATTTGGAAACACCATATATTTT	CASSLCMVAVLFGNTIYF
once	TRBJ1-2	TRBD1	17	TRBV6-1	TGTGCCAGTAACAAATCCCCCGACGGACAGGGGGCAGGTGGCTACGCCTTC	CASNKSPDGQGAGGYAF
.	TRBJ1-4	TRBD1	14	TRBV2	TGTGCCAGCAGAAGGACAGGGTCGGTTCGGGAACTGTTCTTT	CASRRTGSVRELFF
few	TRBJ1-3	TRBD1	17	TRBV5-4	TGTGCCAGCAGCCTCCAGGGGGGTGGAAGGTCTGGAAACACCATATATTTT	CASSLQGGGRSGNTIYF
.	TRBJ1-2	.	16	TRBV28	TGTGCCGGCAGTTTTCCATACCGCGGGCCCACGGGAGGCTACACCTTC	CAGSFPYRGPTGGYTF
.	TRBJ2-7	.	14	TRBV11-2	TGTGGCAGCAGCTTGGAGGTTCGAAGCCACGAGCAGTACTTC	CGSSLEVRSHEQYF
.	TRBJ2-7	TRBD2	15	TRBV11-1	TGTGCCAGCAGCTTAGCGCGACTAGCGGACTCCGAGCAGTACTTC	CASSLARLADSEQYF
many	TRBJ2-5	.	14	TRBV6-6	TGTGCCAGCAGTTACCCGGCAAACCGAGAGACCCAGTACTTC	CASSYPANRETQYF
.	TRBJ2-1	TRBD1	16	TRBV28	TGTGCCAGCGGTTCATATCGACAGGGGGTGTATAATGAGCAGTTCTTC	CASGSYRQGVYNEQFF
.	TRBJ2-7	.	13	TRBV5-1	TGCGCCAGCAGATTTACAGGAACCTACGAGCAGTACTTC	CASRFTGTYEQYF
.	TRBJ1-2	TRBD1	18	TRBV6-5	TGTGCCAGCAGACCAACTTCCCAGACAGGGAGCGGAAACTATGGCTACACCTTC	CASRPTSQTGSGNYGYTF
.	TRBJ2-7	.	14	TRBV5-1	TGCGCCAGCAGCCCGCACAGTGCAAGCTACGAGCAGTACTTC	CASSPHSASYEQYF
once	TRBJ2-5	.	16	TRBV29-1	TGCAGTGTTGAAGATGCGTCCCGGTACCACCAAGAGACCAAGTACTTC	CSVEDASRYHQETKYF
.	TRBJ2-7	.	12	TRBV6-5	TGTGCCAGCAGTAGACCTAGTGGGGGCGTGGACTTC	CASSRPSGGVDF
.	TRBJ1-2	.	12	TRBV29-1	TGCAGCGTTGAACAAGCAACCTATGGCTACACTTTC	CSVEQATYGYTF
.	TRBJ2-3	.	18	TRBV6-6	TGTGGCAGCACTTACGTTCGAAGAGACAGGCCCCGATCAGATACGCAGTATTTT	CGSTYVRRDRPRSDTQYF
.	TRBJ1-2	.	14	TRBV7-4	TGTGCCAGCAGCTTAGACTGGGCGTCCTATGGCTACACCTTC	CASSLDWASYGYTF
many	TRBJ1-1	TRBD1	20	TRBV29-1	TGCAGCGCCCCGGGTAATGGTGTCAGGGGGCATCTGCGGTACGACACTGAAGCTTTCTTT	CSAPGNGVRGHLRYDTEAFF
.	TRBJ2-7	TRBD1	15	TRBV11-2	TGTGCCAGCAACTTACCCCGGACAGGGGACTACGAGCAGTACTTC	CASNLPRTGDYEQYF